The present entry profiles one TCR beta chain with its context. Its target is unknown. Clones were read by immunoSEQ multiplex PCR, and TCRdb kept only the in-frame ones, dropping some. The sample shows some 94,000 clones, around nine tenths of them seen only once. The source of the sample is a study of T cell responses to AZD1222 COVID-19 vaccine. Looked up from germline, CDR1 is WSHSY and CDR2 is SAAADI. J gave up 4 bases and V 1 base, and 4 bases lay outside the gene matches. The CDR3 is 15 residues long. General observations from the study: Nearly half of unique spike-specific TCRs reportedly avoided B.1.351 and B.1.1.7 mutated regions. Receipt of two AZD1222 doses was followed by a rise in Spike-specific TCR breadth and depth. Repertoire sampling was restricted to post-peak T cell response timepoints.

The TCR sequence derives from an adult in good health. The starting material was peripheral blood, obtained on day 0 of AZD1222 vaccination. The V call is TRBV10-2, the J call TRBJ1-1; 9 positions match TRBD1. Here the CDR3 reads CASSEYGTGSTEAFF. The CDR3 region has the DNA TGCGCCAGCAGTGAGTACGGGACAGGGAGCACTGAAGCTTTCTTT.